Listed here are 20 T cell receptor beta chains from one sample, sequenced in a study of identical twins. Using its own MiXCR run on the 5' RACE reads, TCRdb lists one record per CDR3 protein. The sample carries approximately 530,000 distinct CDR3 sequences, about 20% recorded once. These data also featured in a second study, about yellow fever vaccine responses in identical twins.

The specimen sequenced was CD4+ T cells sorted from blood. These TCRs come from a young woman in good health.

CDR3 residues: CASTLADNEQFF. In nucleotides, the CDR3 is TGTGCCAGCACACTAGCAGACAATGAGCAGTTCTTC. The chain uses TRBV11-3 and TRBJ2-1; possible D gene TRBD2, 6 bases. Trimming took 7 bases from V and 5 from J, leaving 9 bases between them. Germline CDR1 SGHNT, CDR2 YENEEA. CDR3 length: 12 amino acids.

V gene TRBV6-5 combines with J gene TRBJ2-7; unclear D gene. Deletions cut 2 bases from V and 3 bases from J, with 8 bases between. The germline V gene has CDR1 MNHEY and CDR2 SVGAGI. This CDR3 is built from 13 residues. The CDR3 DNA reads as TGTGCCAGCAGTTACAGGGCCTACTACGAGCAGTACGTC. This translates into CASSYRAYYEQYV.

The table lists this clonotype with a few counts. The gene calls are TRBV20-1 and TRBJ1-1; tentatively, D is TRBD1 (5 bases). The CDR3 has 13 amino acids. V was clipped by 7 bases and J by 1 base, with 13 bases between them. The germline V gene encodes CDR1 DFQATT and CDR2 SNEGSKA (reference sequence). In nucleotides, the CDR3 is TGCAGTGTTCCGGGACGTTGGAACACTGAAGCTTTCTTT. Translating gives CSVPGRWNTEAFF.

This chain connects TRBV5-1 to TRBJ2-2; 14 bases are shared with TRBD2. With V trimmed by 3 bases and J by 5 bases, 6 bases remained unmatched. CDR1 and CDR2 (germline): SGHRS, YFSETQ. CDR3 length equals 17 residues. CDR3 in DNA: TGCGCCAGCAGCTCCAAAGGACTAGCGGGGGGTACCGGGGAGCTGTTTTTT. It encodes CASSSKGLAGGTGELFF.

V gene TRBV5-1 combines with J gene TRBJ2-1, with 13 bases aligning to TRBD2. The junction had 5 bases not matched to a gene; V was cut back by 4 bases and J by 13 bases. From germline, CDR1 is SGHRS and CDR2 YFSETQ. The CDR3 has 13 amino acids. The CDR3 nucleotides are TGCGCCAGCAGCACGGGACTAGCGGGGTACCAGTTCTTC. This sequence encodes CASSTGLAGYQFF.

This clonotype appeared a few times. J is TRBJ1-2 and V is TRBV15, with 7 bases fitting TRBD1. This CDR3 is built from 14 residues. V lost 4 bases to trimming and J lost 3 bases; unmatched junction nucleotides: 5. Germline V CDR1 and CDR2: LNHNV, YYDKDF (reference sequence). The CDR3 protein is CATSKGATDYGYTF. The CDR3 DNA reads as TGTGCCACCAGCAAGGGGGCCACGGACTATGGCTACACCTTC.

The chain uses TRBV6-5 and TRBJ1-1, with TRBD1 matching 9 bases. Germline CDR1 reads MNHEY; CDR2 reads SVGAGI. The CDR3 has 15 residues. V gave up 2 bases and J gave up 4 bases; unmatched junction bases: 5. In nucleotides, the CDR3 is TGTGCCAGCAGTTACGCCGGACAGGGGCGCACTGAAGCTTTCTTT. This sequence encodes CASSYAGQGRTEAFF.

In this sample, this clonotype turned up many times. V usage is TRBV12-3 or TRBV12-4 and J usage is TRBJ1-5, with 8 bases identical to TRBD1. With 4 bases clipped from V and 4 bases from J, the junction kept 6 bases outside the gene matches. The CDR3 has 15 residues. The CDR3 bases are TGTGCCAGCAGTTCCGGGACAGGTCGGAATCAGCCCCAGCATTTT. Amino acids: CASSSGTGRNQPQHF.

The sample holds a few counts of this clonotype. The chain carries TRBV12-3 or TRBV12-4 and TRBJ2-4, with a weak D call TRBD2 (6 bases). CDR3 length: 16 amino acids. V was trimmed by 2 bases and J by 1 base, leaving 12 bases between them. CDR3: CASSLKAGRAKNIQYF. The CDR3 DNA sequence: TGTGCCAGCAGTTTAAAGGCAGGGAGGGCCAAAAACATTCAGTACTTC.

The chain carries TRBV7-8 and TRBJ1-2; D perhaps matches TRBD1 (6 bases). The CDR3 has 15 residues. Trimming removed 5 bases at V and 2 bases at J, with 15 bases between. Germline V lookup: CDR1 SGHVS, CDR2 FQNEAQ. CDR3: CASSVVRDINYGYTF. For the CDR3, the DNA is TGTGCCAGCAGCGTAGTCCGGGACATCAACTATGGCTACACCTTC.

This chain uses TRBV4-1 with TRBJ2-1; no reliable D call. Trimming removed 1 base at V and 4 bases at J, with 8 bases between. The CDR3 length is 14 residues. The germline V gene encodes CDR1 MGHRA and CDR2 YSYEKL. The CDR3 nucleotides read TGCGCCAGCAGCCAAGCTGAGACTTACAATGAGCAGTTCTTC. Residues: CASSQAETYNEQFF.

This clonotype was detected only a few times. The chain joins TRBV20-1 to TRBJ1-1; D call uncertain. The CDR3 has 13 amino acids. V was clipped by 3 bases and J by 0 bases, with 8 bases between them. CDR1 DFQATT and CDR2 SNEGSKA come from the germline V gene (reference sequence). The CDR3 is CSASKQMNTEAFF. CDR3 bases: TGCAGTGCTAGCAAGCAGATGAACACTGAAGCTTTCTTT.

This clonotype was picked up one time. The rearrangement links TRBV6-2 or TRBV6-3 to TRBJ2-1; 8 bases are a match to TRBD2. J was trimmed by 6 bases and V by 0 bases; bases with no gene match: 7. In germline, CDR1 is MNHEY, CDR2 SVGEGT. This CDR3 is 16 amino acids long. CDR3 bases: TGTGCCAGCAGTTACTCGGGGCTAGCGGGTAGCAATGAGCAGTTCTTC. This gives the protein CASSYSGLAGSNEQFF.

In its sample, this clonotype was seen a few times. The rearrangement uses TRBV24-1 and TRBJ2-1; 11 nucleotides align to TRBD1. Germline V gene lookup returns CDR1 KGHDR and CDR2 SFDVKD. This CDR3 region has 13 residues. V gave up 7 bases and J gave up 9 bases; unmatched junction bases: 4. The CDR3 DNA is TGTGCCACCAGGGACAGGGGGCAGGGTGAGCAGTTCTTC. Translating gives CATRDRGQGEQFF.

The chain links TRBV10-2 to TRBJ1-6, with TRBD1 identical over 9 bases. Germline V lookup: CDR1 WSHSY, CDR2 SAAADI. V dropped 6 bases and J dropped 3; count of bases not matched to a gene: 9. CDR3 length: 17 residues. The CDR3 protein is CASRSGQGANYNSPLHF. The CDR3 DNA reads TGCGCCAGCAGATCGGGACAGGGCGCAAACTATAATTCACCCCTCCACTTT.

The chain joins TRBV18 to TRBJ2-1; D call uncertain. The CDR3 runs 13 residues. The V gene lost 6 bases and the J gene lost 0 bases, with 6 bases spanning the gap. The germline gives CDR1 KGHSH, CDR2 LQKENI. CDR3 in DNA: TGTGCCAGCTCGCAATTCTCCTACAATGAGCAGTTCTTC. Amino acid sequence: CASSQFSYNEQFF.

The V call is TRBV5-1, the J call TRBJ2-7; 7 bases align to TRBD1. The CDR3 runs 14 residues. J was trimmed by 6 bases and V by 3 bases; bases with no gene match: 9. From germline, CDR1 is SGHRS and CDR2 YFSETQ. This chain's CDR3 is CASSWGTEGAEQYV. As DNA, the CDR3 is TGCGCCAGCAGCTGGGGGACAGAGGGAGCCGAGCAGTACGTC.

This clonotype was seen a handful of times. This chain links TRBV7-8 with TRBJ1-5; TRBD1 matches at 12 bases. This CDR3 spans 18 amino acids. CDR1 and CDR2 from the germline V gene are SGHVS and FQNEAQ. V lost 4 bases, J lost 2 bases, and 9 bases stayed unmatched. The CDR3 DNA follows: TGTGCCAGCAGCTCTGGGACAGGGGGCATCGGAGGCAATCAGCCCCAGCATTTT. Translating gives CASSSGTGGIGGNQPQHF.

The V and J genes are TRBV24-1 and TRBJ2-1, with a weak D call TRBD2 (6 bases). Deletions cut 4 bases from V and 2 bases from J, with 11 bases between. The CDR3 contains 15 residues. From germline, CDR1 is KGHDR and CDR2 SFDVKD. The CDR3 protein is CATSESGGTYNEQFF. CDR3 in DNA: TGTGCCACCAGTGAGTCTGGCGGGACCTACAATGAGCAGTTCTTC.

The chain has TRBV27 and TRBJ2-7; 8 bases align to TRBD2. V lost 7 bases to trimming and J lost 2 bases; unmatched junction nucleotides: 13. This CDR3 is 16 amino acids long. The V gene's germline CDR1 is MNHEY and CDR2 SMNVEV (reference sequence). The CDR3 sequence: CASTPGVAGSAYEQYV. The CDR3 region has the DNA TGTGCCAGCACCCCTGGAGTAGCGGGGAGCGCCTACGAGCAGTACGTC.